The 10 T cell receptor beta chains in this list originate from one sample, sequenced in a study of neoadjuvant anti-PD-1 for oral cavity cancer. Assay: immunoSEQ multiplex PCR; the TCRdb copy retains only in-frame clones and omits some. The top ten hold less than 2.5% of the sample, which has more than 9,500 clones, 70% to 75% seen once. Time point noted: after neoadjuvant nivolumab, at surgical resection. Source: PBMCs, taken after nivolumab (anti-PD-1) treatment. These receptors originate from a person between 40 and 85 years old with oral cavity squamous cell carcinoma.

The V and J genes are TRBV29-1 and TRBJ1-2; perhaps TRBD1 as D (6 bases). Looked up from germline, CDR1 is SQVTM and CDR2 is ANQGSEA. Deletions cut 7 bases from V and 6 bases from J, with 15 bases between. This CDR3 is 12 amino acids long. The CDR3 DNA is TGCAGCGCCTACAGGGTGTTGGATGGCTACACCTTC. Amino acid sequence: CSAYRVLDGYTF.

The V gene is TRBV4-2, the J gene TRBJ2-3, with 7 bases fitting TRBD2. Looked up from germline, CDR1 is LGHNA and CDR2 is YNFKEQ. The CDR3 length is 15 residues. V was pared by 6 bases and J by 3 bases, with 9 bases of the junction left unmatched. The CDR3 spells CASRGVREGTDTQYF. CDR3 nucleotides: TGTGCCAGCAGGGGGGTGAGGGAGGGGACAGATACGCAGTATTTT.

This clone was observed a handful of times. The genes are TRBV7-6 and TRBJ2-5; possibly TRBD1 for D (5 bases). This CDR3 region has 14 residues. Between the trimmed V and J ends, which lost 3 bases and 2 bases, there was a span of 10 bases. Looked up from germline, CDR1 is SGHVS and CDR2 is FNYEAQ. The CDR3 loop is CASSLWTRQETQYF. The CDR3, as DNA: TGTGCCAGCAGCTTGTGGACAAGACAAGAGACCCAGTACTTC.

The chain carries TRBV2 and TRBJ2-5; 11 nucleotides match TRBD1. This CDR3 is built from 15 residues. The V gene end was trimmed by 7 bases and the J gene end by 2 bases; junction bases not matched to a gene: 6. Germline V gives CDR1 SNHLY, CDR2 FYNNEI. The CDR3 is CASTRDRGGQETQYF. In DNA form, the CDR3 reads TGTGCCAGCACCAGGGACAGGGGGGGGCAAGAGACCCAGTACTTC.

This clone was observed a few times. V is TRBV20-1 and J is TRBJ1-2; a possible D gene is TRBD1 (6 bases). The CDR3 has 10 residues. Germline CDR1 DFQATT, CDR2 SNEGSKA (reference sequence). CDR3 nucleotides: TGCAAGACAGGCGGTGGGGGCTACACCTTC. Residues: CKTGGGGYTF.

V and J are TRBV10-2 and TRBJ2-7; D gene unclear. Germline CDR1 and CDR2: WSHSY and SAAADI. Trimming cost V 6 bases and J 2 bases, with 5 bases left between them. The CDR3 consists of 11 residues. CDR3 nucleotide sequence: TGCGCCAGCAGGGATACCTACGAGCAGTACTTC. This encodes CASRDTYEQYF.

V is TRBV30 and J is TRBJ1-1, with D uncertain. The CDR3 spans 15 residues. Germline-derived CDR1 and CDR2 are GTSNPN and SVGIG (reference sequence). V shed 2 bases and J shed 2 bases, with 15 bases lying between them. The chain's CDR3 is CAWSFSWAGNTEAFF. The CDR3 region has the DNA TGTGCCTGGAGTTTCTCGTGGGCTGGAAACACTGAAGCTTTCTTT.

This sequence joins TRBV6-1 and TRBJ2-1; D not certain. Germline lookup yields CDR1 MNHNS and CDR2 SASEGT. Trimming removed 5 bases at V and 7 bases at J, with 6 bases between. The CDR3 has 11 residues. CDR3 DNA: TGTGCCAGCAGTTTTGGAAATGAGCAGTTCTTC. This codes for CASSFGNEQFF.

The CDR3 nucleotides are TGCGCCAGCAGCTTGGCCCAGGGGGCGCTCGGCTACACCTTC. Protein: CASSLAQGALGYTF. V usage is TRBV5-1 and J usage is TRBJ1-2, with TRBD1 matching over 8 bases. The CDR3 length is 14 residues. The germline V gene has CDR1 SGHRS and CDR2 YFSETQ. Trimming at V came to 0 bases and at J to 8 bases, leaving 6 bases not matched to a gene.

V usage is TRBV6-5 and J usage is TRBJ2-3; D unresolved. Germline CDR1 reads MNHEY; CDR2 reads SVGAGI. There are 13 residues in the CDR3. The V and J ends lost 4 bases and 2 bases respectively, with 7 bases between them. The CDR3 region is CASSFRYTDTQYF. In DNA form, the CDR3 reads TGTGCCAGCAGTTTTCGCTACACAGATACGCAGTATTTT.